Sequencing of this TCR beta chain was carried out in a study of cytomegalovirus exposure and HLA in healthy donors. It was with 60 Vbeta and 13 Jbeta primers that the PCR ran. Sequencing used immunoSEQ multiplex PCR; TCRdb keeps in-frame clones, though not all of them. The sample records about 190,000 clones, 84% being singletons. In germline, CDR1 is ENHRY, CDR2 SYGVKD. The trim removed 6 bases at V and 1 base at J, leaving 3 bases unmatched. The CDR3 spans 14 residues. This clone was detected a few times. The sample taken for sequencing was PBMCs. The chain couples TRBV10-3 to TRBJ2-1, with 7 nucleotides matching TRBD1. This clonotype was obtained from a woman between 45 and 65 years old in good health and CMV-seropositive. The CDR3: CAIRGQNSYNEQFF. CDR3 nucleotide sequence: TGTGCCATCAGGGGACAGAATTCCTACAATGAGCAGTTCTTC.